A selection of T cell receptor beta chains follows, all from one sample in a study of T cells in Graves' hyperthyroidism and ophthalmopathy. TCRdb re-called the multiplex PCR reads with MiXCR, one entry per CDR3 protein. This sample has more than 550,000 distinct CDR3 sequences, with about 17% found just once. Sequenced: blood. All receptors come from a woman in her forties or fifties with Graves' hyperthyroidism that later progressed to Graves' ophthalmopathy. The CDR3 runs from the conserved cysteine through the conserved F or W. A D gene is named only where the DNA matches it firmly. Only part of the rows carry a size: once, few, many, or a class if the clone is expanded.

D,J,V,size,CDR3,DNA
TRBD2,TRBJ2-5,TRBV20-1,many,CSARDWGGYQETQYF,TGCAGTGCTAGAGATTGGGGGGGGTACCAAGAGACCCAGTACTTC
NA,TRBJ1-5,TRBV12-3/TRBV12-4,many,CASSGGDSNQPQHF,TGTGCCAGCAGTGGTGGGGATAGCAATCAGCCCCAGCATTTT
TRBD2,TRBJ2-5,TRBV30,few,CAWSSAAGGRGETQYF,TGTGCCTGGAGTTCAGCGGCGGGGGGCCGAGGAGAGACCCAGTACTTC
TRBD1,TRBJ1-1,TRBV20-1,many,CSASGTGYFLNTEAFF,TGCAGTGCTTCCGGGACAGGGTATTTTCTGAACACTGAAGCTTTCTTT
NA,TRBJ2-1,TRBV27,few,CASSLVTGQDEQFF,TGTGCCAGCAGTTTAGTTACAGGGCAGGATGAGCAGTTCTTC
TRBD2,TRBJ2-5,TRBV7-9,many,CASSIPTSGGQETQYF,TGTGCCAGCAGCATTCCAACTAGCGGGGGCCAAGAGACCCAGTACTTC
NA,TRBJ1-1,TRBV30,many,CAWSVSHPEAFF,TGTGCCTGGAGTGTCTCGCATCCTGAAGCTTTCTTT
NA,TRBJ2-1,TRBV13,NA,CASSFRLADEQFF,TGTGCCAGCAGCTTTCGGCTAGCAGATGAGCAGTTCTTC
NA,TRBJ2-7,TRBV5-5,few,CASSFPGTIYGQYF,TGTGCCAGCAGCTTCCCCGGTACAATCTACGGGCAGTACTTC
NA,TRBJ2-5,TRBV11-2,many,CASSLGSGGETQYF,TGTGCCAGCAGCTTAGGGTCCGGAGGGGAGACCCAGTACTTC
NA,TRBJ2-7,TRBV27,NA,CASSRRTSYEQYF,TGTGCCAGCAGTCGCCGGACCTCCTACGAGCAGTACTTC
NA,TRBJ1-5,TRBV27,many,CASSRPGEPQHF,TGTGCCAGCAGTAGACCCGGGGAGCCCCAGCATTTT
TRBD1,TRBJ2-7,TRBV12-3/TRBV12-4,few,CASSLRTGGRNEQYF,TGTGCCAGCAGTTTAAGGACAGGGGGCCGGAACGAGCAGTACTTC
TRBD1,TRBJ1-2,TRBV4-1,NA,CASSPDGQDDRGYTF,TGCGCCAGCAGCCCAGACGGACAGGACGATCGAGGCTACACCTTC
NA,TRBJ2-7,TRBV20-1,many,CSAAQEFYEQYF,TGCAGTGCGGCGCAGGAATTCTACGAGCAGTACTTC
NA,TRBJ2-1,TRBV19,many,CASKTLGRYNEQFF,TGTGCCAGTAAAACCTTGGGCCGTTACAATGAGCAGTTCTTC
NA,TRBJ2-1,TRBV2,few,CASTKGGHTYNEQFF,TGTGCCAGCACCAAAGGGGGTCACACCTACAATGAGCAGTTCTTC
NA,TRBJ2-7,TRBV5-1,many,CASSLAIRAREQYF,TGCGCCAGCAGCTTGGCCATTCGAGCGAGGGAGCAGTACTTC
TRBD2,TRBJ2-5,TRBV20-1,many,CSARGFSGGETQYF,TGCAGTGCTAGAGGATTTAGCGGGGGAGAGACCCAGTACTTC
TRBD2,TRBJ2-2,TRBV9,NA,CASSGLAGEGTGELFF,TGTGCCAGCAGCGGACTAGCGGGGGAGGGCACCGGGGAGCTGTTTTTT
NA,TRBJ2-1,TRBV28,few,CASSFTGPYNEQFF,TGTGCCAGCAGTTTTACAGGACCCTACAATGAGCAGTTCTTC
NA,TRBJ2-5,TRBV10-2,few,CASSGGDILLQETQYF,TGCGCCAGCAGTGGGGGGGACATACTGCTCCAAGAGACCCAGTACTTC
NA,TRBJ2-1,TRBV19,few,CASTEFPGSISYNEQFF,TGTGCCAGTACCGAATTCCCCGGCAGTATCTCCTACAATGAGCAGTTCTTC
NA,TRBJ2-7,TRBV19,once,CASSIVGARTYEQYF,TGTGCCAGTAGTATAGTTGGAGCCAGAACCTACGAGCAGTACTTC
NA,TRBJ1-4,TRBV3-1,few,CASSQERGRGSNEKLFF,TGTGCCAGCAGCCAAGAACGGGGGCGCGGTTCTAATGAAAAACTGTTTTTT
NA,TRBJ2-2,TRBV2,NA,CASCRDTGELFF,TGTGCCAGCTGTAGGGACACCGGGGAGCTGTTTTTT
NA,TRBJ2-3,TRBV5-1,many,CASSLERPTDTQYF,TGCGCCAGCAGCTTGGAAAGGCCCACAGATACGCAGTATTTT
NA,TRBJ2-3,TRBV12-3/TRBV12-4,few,CASSRGGGRRGDTQYF,TGTGCCAGCAGTCGAGGGGGGGGCCGTCGAGGAGATACGCAGTATTTT
NA,TRBJ2-2,TRBV13,few,CASLQERSTGELFF,TGTGCCAGCCTTCAAGAGAGAAGCACCGGGGAGCTGTTTTTT
NA,TRBJ2-7,TRBV12-3/TRBV12-4,NA,CASSLKGGYRSYEQYF,TGTGCCAGCAGTTTAAAGGGGGGATACCGCTCCTACGAGCAGTACTTC
NA,TRBJ2-7,TRBV19,NA,CASSGWGPTYEQYF,TGTGCCAGTAGTGGGTGGGGACCTACCTACGAGCAGTACTTC
TRBD2,TRBJ2-1,TRBV5-1,many,CASSFATSGYNEQFF,TGCGCCAGCAGCTTCGCGACTAGCGGGTACAATGAGCAGTTCTTC
NA,TRBJ1-2,TRBV6-5,many,CASSYRAAKDYGYTF,TGTGCCAGCAGTTACAGGGCCGCCAAAGACTATGGCTACACCTTC
NA,TRBJ1-6,TRBV6-1,many,CASSIRQSYNSPLHF,TGTGCCAGCAGTATCAGACAGAGCTATAATTCACCCCTCCACTTT
NA,TRBJ1-1,TRBV4-1,NA,CASSQEKGNMNTEAFF,TGCGCCAGCAGCCAAGAGAAGGGGAACATGAACACTGAAGCTTTCTTT